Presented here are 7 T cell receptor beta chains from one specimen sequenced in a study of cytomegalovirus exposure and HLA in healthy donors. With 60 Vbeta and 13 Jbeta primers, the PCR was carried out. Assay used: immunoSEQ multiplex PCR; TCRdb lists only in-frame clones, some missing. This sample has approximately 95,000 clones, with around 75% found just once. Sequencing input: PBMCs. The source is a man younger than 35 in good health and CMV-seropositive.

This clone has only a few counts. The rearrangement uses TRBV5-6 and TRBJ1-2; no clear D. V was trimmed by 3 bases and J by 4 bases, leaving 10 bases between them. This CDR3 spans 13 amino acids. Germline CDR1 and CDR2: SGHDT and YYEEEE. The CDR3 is CASSSGVTYGYTF. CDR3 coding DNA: TGTGCCAGCAGCTCCGGGGTCACCTATGGCTACACCTTC.

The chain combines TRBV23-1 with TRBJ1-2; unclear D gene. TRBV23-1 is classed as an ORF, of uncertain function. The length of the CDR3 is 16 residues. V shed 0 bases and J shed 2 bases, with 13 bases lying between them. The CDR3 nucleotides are TGCGCCAGCAGTCAATCTGGAGGATCAACCAACTATGGCTACACCTTC. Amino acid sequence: CASSQSGGSTNYGYTF.

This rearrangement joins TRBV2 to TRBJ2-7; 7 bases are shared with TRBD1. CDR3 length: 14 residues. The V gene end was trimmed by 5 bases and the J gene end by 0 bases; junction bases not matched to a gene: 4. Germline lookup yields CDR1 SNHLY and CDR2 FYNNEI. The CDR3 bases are TGTGCCAGCAGTACAGGGGCCCTCTCCTACGAGCAGTACTTC. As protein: CASSTGALSYEQYF.

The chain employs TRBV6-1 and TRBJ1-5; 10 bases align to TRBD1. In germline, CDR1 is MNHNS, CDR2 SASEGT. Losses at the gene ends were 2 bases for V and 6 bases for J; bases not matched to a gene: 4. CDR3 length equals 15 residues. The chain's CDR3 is CASSETGTGVQPQHF. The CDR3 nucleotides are TGTGCCAGCAGTGAAACCGGGACAGGGGTTCAGCCCCAGCATTTT.

In nucleotides, the CDR3 is TGCAGCGTTGAAGATCGCGGGGATACCTACGAGCAGTACTTC. Encoded protein: CSVEDRGDTYEQYF. The genes are TRBV29-1 and TRBJ2-7, with D possibly TRBD2 on 6 matching bases. The CDR3 extends over 14 amino acids. Germline V CDR1 and CDR2: SQVTM, ANQGSEA. Trimming pared 0 bases from V and 2 bases from J, leaving 11 bases between.

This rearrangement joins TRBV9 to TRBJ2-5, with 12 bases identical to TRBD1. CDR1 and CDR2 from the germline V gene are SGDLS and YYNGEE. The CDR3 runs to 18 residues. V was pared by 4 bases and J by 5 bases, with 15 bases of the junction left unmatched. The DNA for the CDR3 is TGTGCCAGCAGCCTTTTTGGCGGGACAGGGGGCGCGGGGGAGACCCAGTACTTC. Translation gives CASSLFGGTGGAGETQYF.

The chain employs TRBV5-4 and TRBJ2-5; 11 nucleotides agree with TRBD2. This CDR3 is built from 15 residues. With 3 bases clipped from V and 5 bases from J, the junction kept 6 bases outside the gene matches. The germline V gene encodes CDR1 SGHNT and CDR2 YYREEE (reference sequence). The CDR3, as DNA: TGTGCCAGCAGCTATAGCGGGGGGGCCGGGGAGACCCAGTACTTC. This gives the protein CASSYSGGAGETQYF.